A single sample is the source of the 8 T cell receptor beta chains below, sequenced in a study of T-cell memory formation after mild COVID-19. TCRdb independently ran MiXCR on the 5' RACE reads; one entry per CDR3 protein. In the table there are some 330,000 distinct CDR3 sequences, under 25% of which are singletons. The specimen was PBMCs or a T cell subset sorted from them (not recorded which). The receptors shown here come from an adult woman who had mild COVID-19 (a few samples of this study predate the infection). Cell type and time point are not known.

The chain couples TRBV5-5 to TRBJ2-3; the D gene could be TRBD1 or TRBD2 (6 bases each). Between the trimmed V and J ends, which lost 6 bases and 6 bases, there was a span of 20 bases. Germline values: CDR1 SGHKS, CDR2 YYEKEE (reference sequence). The CDR3 is 15 residues long. The CDR3 sequence: CASTPGPGARDTQYF. The CDR3 nucleotides read TGTGCCAGCACCCCCGGGCCGGGGGCGAGGGATACGCAGTATTTT.

This clonotype has more than one count but fewer than ten. The chain links TRBV19 to TRBJ2-7; D not resolved. Trimming shortened V by 4 bases and J by 4 bases, and 11 bases separated the two germline ends. The CDR3 length is 13 residues. Germline-derived CDR1 and CDR2 are LNHDA and SQIVND (reference sequence). DNA for the CDR3: TGTGCCAGTAGTACGAGACCGCGGTACGAGCAGTACTTC. Translation: CASSTRPRYEQYF. Full variable domain (rest looked up from reference TRBV19 and TRBJ2-7): DGGITQSPKYLFRKEGQNVTLSCEQNLNHDAMYWYRQDPGQGLRLIYYSQIVNDFQKGDIAEGYSVSREKKESFPLTVTSAQKNPTAFYLCASSTRPRYEQYFGPGTRLTVT.

This clonotype was counted a few times. The chain links TRBV9 to TRBJ1-1; TRBD1 matches 7 bases. V gave up 4 bases and J gave up 0 bases; unmatched junction bases: 9. The CDR3 runs to 16 residues. Germline V gene sequence: CDR1 SGDLS, CDR2 YYNGEE. DNA of the CDR3: TGTGCCAGCAGCCAAGAATTGACAGGGCTGAACACTGAAGCTTTCTTT. Translation: CASSQELTGLNTEAFF.

The CDR3 DNA is TGCGCCAGCAGCTTGGTTCCGGGGTTGGTTGATGAGCAGTTCTTC. Encoded protein: CASSLVPGLVDEQFF. The chain uses TRBV5-1 and TRBJ2-1; TRBD2 might be the D (5 bases). Germline CDR1 and CDR2: SGHRS and YFSETQ. The V and J ends lost 0 bases and 8 bases respectively, with 15 bases between them. This CDR3 has 15 amino acids.

The chain links TRBV6-5 to TRBJ1-1, with D possibly matching TRBD1 (6 bases). Germline CDR1 is MNHEY and CDR2 is SVGAGI. The CDR3 is 13 amino acids. Trimming shortened V by 2 bases and J by 4 bases, and 8 bases separated the two germline ends. Here the CDR3 reads CASSYKGGTEAFF. In DNA form, the CDR3 reads TGTGCCAGCAGTTACAAAGGGGGCACTGAAGCTTTCTTT.

This chain links TRBV5-1 with TRBJ1-2, with 9 bases matching TRBD1. Germline values: CDR1 SGHRS, CDR2 YFSETQ. The CDR3 extends over 16 amino acids. Trimming cost V 0 bases and J 8 bases; bases outside gene matches: 11. The CDR3 coding sequence is TGCGCCAGCAGCTTGGGAGATACAGGGGGCGCAAGGGGCTACACCTTC. Amino acid sequence: CASSLGDTGGARGYTF.

This clonotype turned up a few times. This chain uses TRBV9 with TRBJ1-6; D not certain. The V gene lost 0 bases and the J gene lost 0 bases, with 7 bases spanning the gap. This CDR3 spans 16 amino acids. Per the germline V gene, CDR1 is SGDLS and CDR2 is YYNGEE. This CDR3 is CASSVESGSYNSPLHF. CDR3 DNA: TGTGCCAGCAGCGTAGAGTCGGGCTCCTATAATTCACCCCTCCACTTT.

The chain recombines TRBV20-1 with TRBJ1-1, with D perhaps TRBD1 (5 bases). This CDR3 is 15 amino acids long. CDR1 and CDR2 from the germline V gene are DFQATT and SNEGSKA (reference sequence). V shed 3 bases and J shed 1 base, with 15 bases lying between them. The CDR3 here is CSASSGTVENTEAFF. The CDR3 coding sequence is TGCAGTGCTAGTTCAGGGACGGTAGAGAACACTGAAGCTTTCTTT.